Following are 24 T cell receptor beta chains from one sample sequenced in a study of beta chain features in type 1 diabetes (dated by TCRdb to 2016 to 2019). General conclusions and limits of the study: In all four CD4+ subsets, TCRB CDR3 length was moderately but significantly shorter in type 1 diabetes patients.

The library was obtained by the immunoSEQ multiplex PCR assay. The entire amount of isolated RNA was reverse transcribed using the High Capacity cDNA Reverse Transcription Kit, so the sequenced TCRB transcripts were expressed ones. The table comes from immuneACCESS by way of TCRdb, which keeps in-frame sequences with V and J called. Part of the clones is missing from these tables; in studies checked, under half for an unresolved V gene and the rest for unknown reasons. Within this sample are 640,000 or so clones, with under 15% of them counted one time only. 0.022% of the sample is held by the ten biggest clonotypes. Their target antigens are unknown. The sequencing input was naive CD4+ T cells from blood. The cell subset or site label, as the study defines it: true naive CD4+ T cells. Receptors originate from a man between 18 and 29 years old with type 1 diabetes.

This clone has a handful of counts. The V call is TRBV15, the J call TRBJ2-1; TRBD1 might be the D (5 bases). CDR3 size: 13 residues. The germline V and J ends were trimmed by 1 base and 4 bases, with 5 bases remaining between them. Germline CDR1 is LNHNV and CDR2 is YYDKDF (reference sequence). The CDR3 DNA sequence: TGTGCCACCAGCAGAGGACAGTACAATGAGCAGTTCTTC. Encoded protein: CATSRGQYNEQFF.

V is TRBV9 and J is TRBJ2-2; a possible D gene is TRBD2 (6 bases). Looked up from germline, CDR1 is SGDLS and CDR2 is YYNGEE. The V gene lost 7 bases and the J gene lost 6 bases, with 16 bases spanning the gap. CDR3 length: 14 residues. The CDR3 DNA follows: TGTGCCAGCCAAGACCCGGGGGAGGCCGGGGAGCTGTTTTTT. Protein product: CASQDPGEAGELFF.

This clone turned up a few times. J is TRBJ2-4 and V is TRBV2; D uncertain. The germline CDR1 and CDR2 sequences are SNHLY and FYNNEI. The CDR3 sequence is 13 residues long. V dropped 3 bases and J dropped 6 bases, with 9 bases sitting between them. CDR3 sequence: CASSDSRINIQYF. The CDR3 nucleotides read TGTGCCAGCAGTGACTCCAGGATAAACATTCAGTACTTC.

The gene calls are TRBV29-1 and TRBJ1-1; TRBD1 aligns across 8 bases. The CDR3 is 15 amino acids. Germline values: CDR1 SQVTM, CDR2 ANQGSEA. Trimming cost V 0 bases and J 4 bases; bases outside gene matches: 7. CDR3 in DNA: TGCAGCGTTGAAGATTGGACAGGGACGGGCACTGAAGCTTTCTTT. Translating gives CSVEDWTGTGTEAFF.

The V call is TRBV28, the J call TRBJ2-5; TRBD1 matches 7 bases. CDR3 size: 17 residues. The trim removed 3 bases at V and 0 bases at J, leaving 10 bases unmatched. CDR1 and CDR2 from the germline V gene are MDHEN and SYDVKM. CDR3 residues: CASSFFGTVMYQETQYF. The CDR3, as DNA: TGTGCCAGCAGTTTCTTCGGGACAGTGATGTACCAAGAGACCCAGTACTTC.

This clone was observed a few times. This rearrangement joins TRBV6-5 to TRBJ2-1, with a possible D match to TRBD2 (5 bases). V was trimmed by 6 bases and J by 3 bases, leaving 12 bases between them. This CDR3 comprises 14 residues. CDR1 and CDR2 from the germline V gene are MNHEY and SVGAGI. The CDR3 bases are TGTGCCAGCAGCGATACAACTAGCTACAATGAGCAGTTCTTC. This codes for CASSDTTSYNEQFF.

This clone has a handful of counts. The same CDR3 is also encoded by other DNA sequences in this sample. V usage is TRBV18 and J usage is TRBJ2-3; perhaps TRBD2 as D (5 bases). This CDR3 contains 15 residues. Germline V CDR1 and CDR2: KGHSH, LQKENI. V dropped 3 bases and J dropped 0 bases, with 10 bases sitting between them. The CDR3 sequence: CASSPITGSTDTQYF. DNA for the CDR3: TGTGCCAGCTCACCCATAACGGGGAGCACAGATACGCAGTATTTT.

This sequence joins TRBV7-8 and TRBJ2-1; 9 nucleotides match TRBD2. This CDR3 region has 16 residues. The J segment lost 4 bases and the V segment lost 5 bases, leaving 9 bases of the junction unmatched. Germline-derived CDR1 and CDR2 are SGHVS and FQNEAQ. Written as DNA, the CDR3 is TGTGCCAGCAGCCGAAATCCTAGCGGGAATTACAATGAGCAGTTCTTC. It codes for CASSRNPSGNYNEQFF.

This chain uses TRBV10-1 with TRBJ2-2, with TRBD2 matching 7 bases. The CDR3 is 15 residues long. The germline gives CDR1 WNHNN, CDR2 SYGVQD (reference sequence). The ends lost 4 bases at V and 3 bases at J; junction bases unmatched: 5. The CDR3 bases are TGCGCCAGCAGTGCGGGAGGCAGTGACACCGGGGAGCTGTTTTTT. Translated: CASSAGGSDTGELFF.

The chain links TRBV29-1 to TRBJ1-1, with 7 bases aligning to TRBD1. The CDR3 totals 15 residues. Germline V lookup: CDR1 SQVTM, CDR2 ANQGSEA. Germline trimming cut 5 bases from V and 0 bases from J; bases unmatched to any gene: 9. The CDR3 protein is CSVPHLGTVNTEAFF. The CDR3 bases are TGCAGCGTTCCCCACCTTGGGACAGTGAACACTGAAGCTTTCTTT.

The rearrangement joins TRBV19 to TRBJ1-5, with D possibly TRBD1 on 5 matching bases. V shed 7 bases and J shed 9 bases, with 13 bases lying between them. The CDR3 consists of 12 residues. CDR1 and CDR2 (germline): LNHDA, SQIVND (reference sequence). The CDR3 spells CASTLGVGPQHF. DNA of the CDR3: TGTGCCAGTACCTTGGGGGTCGGGCCCCAGCATTTT.

This chain connects TRBV5-6 to TRBJ1-1; 7 bases match TRBD1. Germline CDR1 is SGHDT and CDR2 is YYEEEE. The V gene end was trimmed by 5 bases and the J gene end by 6 bases; junction bases not matched to a gene: 10. CDR3 length: 14 residues. The CDR3: CASSYPQGWSEAFF. CDR3 bases: TGTGCCAGCAGTTACCCACAGGGGTGGTCTGAAGCTTTCTTT.

This chain connects TRBV5-1 to TRBJ1-1; no definite D call. The germline gives CDR1 SGHRS, CDR2 YFSETQ. The CDR3 is 14 residues long. Trimming shortened V by 2 bases and J by 1 base, and 9 bases separated the two germline ends. DNA of the CDR3: TGCGCCAGCAGCTTTTCGGGAGGGAACACTGAAGCTTTCTTT. It is translated as CASSFSGGNTEAFF.

This clone was detected only a few times. The V gene is TRBV29-1, the J gene TRBJ1-5; no reliable D call. Trimming removed 5 bases from V and 2 bases from J, with 10 bases in between. The CDR3 sequence is 13 residues long. The germline V gene has CDR1 SQVTM and CDR2 ANQGSEA. The CDR3 reads CSVRCCGNQPQHF. The CDR3 DNA reads as TGCAGCGTTCGGTGCTGTGGCAATCAGCCCCAGCATTTT.

The chain joins TRBV10-2 to TRBJ2-5; tentative D call: TRBD1 (6 bases). This CDR3 comprises 12 residues. V was pared by 6 bases and J by 5 bases, with 10 bases between. Germline lookup yields CDR1 WSHSY and CDR2 SAAADI. The CDR3, as DNA: TGCGCCAGCAGCCAGGGGTGGGAGACCCAGTACTTC. Encoded protein: CASSQGWETQYF.

In this sample, this clone turned up a few times. The rearrangement uses TRBV7-2 and TRBJ1-2, with TRBD1 identical over 7 bases. CDR3 length: 16 amino acids. Trimming removed 1 base from V and 1 base from J; junction bases left unmatched: 6. Germline CDR1 and CDR2: SGHTA and FQGNSA. The CDR3 here is CASSLERGRLNYGYTF. CDR3 bases: TGTGCCAGCAGCTTAGAGAGGGGGCGGCTTAACTATGGCTACACCTTC.

This clone was detected only a few times. This CDR3 is also generated by other DNA sequences in the sample. The rearrangement links TRBV30 to TRBJ2-7, with D unclear. The CDR3 length is 11 residues. With 0 bases removed from V and 4 bases from J, the gap between germline ends came to 4 bases. The germline V gene has CDR1 GTSNPN and CDR2 SVGIG (reference sequence). In DNA, the CDR3 is TGTGCCTGGAGTGTGAGGTACGAGCAGTACTTC. It specifies CAWSVRYEQYF.

The rearrangement joins TRBV25-1 to TRBJ1-4; weak D call: TRBD1 (5 bases). This CDR3 comprises 16 residues. Per the germline V gene, CDR1 is MGHDK and CDR2 is SYGVNS. V was pared by 0 bases and J by 4 bases, with 12 bases between. The CDR3 is CASSEYQGTGNEKLFF. CDR3 DNA sequence: TGTGCCAGCAGTGAATATCAGGGAACGGGTAATGAAAAACTGTTTTTT.

The CDR3 spells CASSFQTGELFF. The CDR3 DNA follows: TGCGCCAGCAGCTTTCAAACCGGGGAGCTGTTTTTT. This chain links TRBV5-1 with TRBJ2-2; no reliable D call. Germline V gene data show CDR1 as SGHRS and CDR2 as YFSETQ. The CDR3 loop spans 12 amino acids. The V end lost 2 bases, the J end lost 5 bases, and 4 bases lay between the germline ends.

The chain employs TRBV5-1 and TRBJ1-1, with D uncertain. Trimming took off 4 bases at V and 0 bases at J, with 7 bases between the two ends. From germline, CDR1 is SGHRS and CDR2 YFSETQ. This CDR3 has 13 amino acids. DNA for the CDR3: TGCGCCAGCAGCCGCCGGGTGAACACTGAAGCTTTCTTT. Its translation: CASSRRVNTEAFF.

CDR3 sequence (DNA): TGTGCCATCAGTGTGCTCCACGCGACCACAGATACGCAGTATTTT. Amino acid sequence: CAISVLHATTDTQYF. This chain links TRBV10-3 with TRBJ2-3; D unclear. The CDR3 sequence is 15 residues long. Per the germline V gene, CDR1 is ENHRY and CDR2 is SYGVKD. Trimming cost V 4 bases and J 2 bases, with 13 bases left between them.

The chain employs TRBV6-1 and TRBJ2-7, with TRBD1 identical over 8 bases. The CDR3 contains 14 residues. The germline V gene encodes CDR1 MNHNS and CDR2 SASEGT. Losses at the gene ends were 4 bases for V and 2 bases for J; bases not matched to a gene: 4. The CDR3 reads CASSGTGIAYEQYF. The CDR3 coding sequence is TGTGCCAGCAGTGGGACAGGGATCGCCTACGAGCAGTACTTC.

This clone turned up a few times. The gene calls are TRBV11-3 and TRBJ2-1, with TRBD1 identical over 9 bases. Per the germline V gene, CDR1 is SGHNT and CDR2 is YENEEA. Germline trimming cut 5 bases from V and 6 bases from J; bases unmatched to any gene: 8. CDR3 length: 15 residues. The CDR3 protein is CASSPTGGLGNEQFF. DNA for the CDR3: TGTGCCAGCAGCCCTACAGGGGGCCTCGGCAATGAGCAGTTCTTC.

V is TRBV29-1 and J is TRBJ1-2; the D gene is possibly TRBD1 (6 bases). The CDR3 is 13 residues long. Germline CDR1 reads SQVTM; CDR2 reads ANQGSEA. V shed 1 base and J shed 7 bases, with 13 bases lying between them. The CDR3 here is CSVEASAGVGYTF. For the CDR3, the DNA is TGCAGCGTTGAAGCGTCAGCAGGGGTTGGCTACACCTTC.